The T cell receptor (beta chain) described here comes from a study of blood T cell repertoires in COVID-19. Study-wide context: In each case, the material was cDNA or gDNA derived from T cells, B-cell-depleted T cells, or PBMCs.

Original analysis: Estimation of nucleated cell counts relied on the amplification of reference gene primers. Libraries were prepared by immunoSEQ multiplex PCR; TCRdb keeps only in-frame clonotypes and omits some of them. The V and J calls and the clone size are those of that table, but D and trimming were determined from the DNA. The sample carries roughly 120,000 clones, 87% recorded once. The ends lost 7 bases at V and 5 bases at J; junction bases unmatched: 8. CDR1 is MNHEY, CDR2 SMNVEV, per germline (reference sequence). The CDR3 loop spans 15 amino acids. Source material: peripheral blood. This TCR came from a human donor in a cohort sampled during active COVID-19. V and J are TRBV27 and TRBJ1-6; TRBD1 matches at 7 bases. CDR3 coding DNA: TGTGCCAGCACCTTAACGGACAGGAATAATTCACCCCTCCACTTT. Its protein product is CASTLTDRNNSPLHF.